Listed here are 21 T cell receptor beta chains from one sample, sequenced in a study of T cell responses to AZD1222 COVID-19 vaccine. The table came from immunoSEQ multiplex PCR; TCRdb's copy has only in-frame clones and leaves some out. The sample records some 120,000 clones, about 87% being singletons. The sequenced sample was peripheral blood, obtained on day 0 of AZD1222 vaccination. These receptors were collected from an adult in good health.

J is TRBJ1-2 and V is TRBV3-1 (or the pseudogene TRBV3-2); TRBD1 is a possible D gene (6 bases). The germline gives CDR1 LGHDT, CDR2 YNNKEL (reference sequence). The V and J ends lost 5 bases and 8 bases respectively, with 9 bases between them. This CDR3 has 11 amino acids. CDR3 sequence (DNA): TGTGCCAGCAGCAGGGGGGGAGGCTACACCTTC. Amino acids: CASSRGGGYTF.

The chain joins TRBV5-1 to TRBJ1-5, with 7 bases lining up with TRBD1. V lost 7 bases and J lost 2; bases outside the gene matches: 6. Germline assignment: CDR1 SGHRS and CDR2 YFSETQ. The CDR3 has 14 residues. The CDR3 reads CASSEGTGNQPQHF. The CDR3 nucleotides read TGCGCCAGCTCCGAGGGGACAGGCAATCAGCCCCAGCATTTT.

This clone appeared many times. The CDR3 sequence: CAWSGSGADNEQFF. The CDR3 DNA reads as TGTGCCTGGAGTGGGTCCGGGGCCGACAATGAGCAGTTCTTC. The chain joins TRBV30 to TRBJ2-1; the D gene could be TRBD1 or TRBD2 (5 bases each). With 1 base removed from V and 5 bases from J, the gap between germline ends came to 12 bases. This CDR3 comprises 14 residues. The germline gives CDR1 GTSNPN, CDR2 SVGIG (reference sequence).

This rearrangement joins TRBV24-1 to TRBJ2-1; D is perhaps TRBD2 (6 bases). V was clipped by 9 bases and J by 7 bases, with 15 bases between them. Germline-derived CDR1 and CDR2 are KGHDR and SFDVKD. The CDR3 sequence is 13 residues long. This chain's CDR3 is CATEGGGKNEQFF. DNA of the CDR3: TGTGCCACCGAGGGTGGGGGGAAAAATGAGCAGTTCTTC.

This chain uses TRBV5-4 with TRBJ1-2; 7 positions agree with TRBD1. The germline gives CDR1 SGHNT, CDR2 YYREEE (reference sequence). V dropped 4 bases and J dropped 2; count of bases not matched to a gene: 11. The CDR3 runs to 16 residues. The CDR3 region is CASSPDAGQTNYGYTF. CDR3 coding DNA: TGTGCCAGCAGCCCCGACGCGGGACAGACGAACTATGGCTACACCTTC.

The chain recombines TRBV7-2 with TRBJ2-7, with unresolved D. This CDR3 comprises 12 residues. Trimming removed 1 base at V and 4 bases at J, with 5 bases between. CDR1 and CDR2 (germline): SGHTA, FQGNSA. CDR3 in DNA: TGTGCCAGCAGCTTAGATTGGTACGAGCAGTACTTC. It codes for CASSLDWYEQYF.

The V and J genes are TRBV5-6 and TRBJ2-7, with 9 bases matching TRBD1. Losses at the gene ends were 9 bases for V and 6 bases for J; bases not matched to a gene: 10. The CDR3 consists of 13 residues. CDR1 and CDR2 from the germline V gene are SGHDT and YYEEEE. The CDR3 DNA sequence: TGTGCCACGAACGTAGGGACAGGGTCCGAGCAGTACTTC. This translates into CATNVGTGSEQYF.

The chain joins TRBV6-5 to TRBJ2-1; the match to TRBD1 covers 9 bases. There are 15 residues in the CDR3. Trimming took 6 bases from V and 6 from J; bases not matched to a gene: 9. Germline-derived CDR1 and CDR2 are MNHEY and SVGAGI. The CDR3 sequence: CASSTGDRAVNEQFF. CDR3 coding DNA: TGTGCCAGCAGCACCGGGGACAGGGCGGTCAATGAGCAGTTCTTC.

This clone was recorded only once. The chain joins TRBV7-8 to TRBJ1-1; D ambiguous. Germline lookup yields CDR1 SGHVS and CDR2 FQNEAQ. Between the trimmed V and J ends, which lost 5 bases and 11 bases, there was a span of 12 bases. There are 11 residues in the CDR3. The CDR3 is CASSRNPRAFF. The CDR3 coding sequence is TGTGCCAGCAGCCGTAATCCCCGGGCTTTCTTT.

The gene calls are TRBV28 and TRBJ1-5; TRBD1 agrees at 8 bases. The CDR3 runs to 21 residues. Germline assignment: CDR1 MDHEN and CDR2 SYDVKM. The junction had 28 bases not matched to a gene; V was cut back by 2 bases and J by 10 bases. This CDR3 reads CASSLGDRTGRTLSQQAPQHF. CDR3 sequence (DNA): TGTGCCAGCAGTTTAGGAGATCGGACAGGGCGAACGTTATCACAACAGGCACCCCAGCATTTT.

The V gene is TRBV12-3 or TRBV12-4, the J gene TRBJ2-7; D not certain. The CDR3 length is 13 residues. The V end lost 0 bases, the J end lost 3 bases, and 6 bases lay between the germline ends. The CDR3 is CASSLAGIYEQYF. As DNA, the CDR3 is TGTGCCAGCAGTTTAGCGGGGATCTACGAGCAGTACTTC.

The V call is TRBV2, the J call TRBJ2-1; perhaps TRBD2 as D (6 bases). Germline lookup yields CDR1 SNHLY and CDR2 FYNNEI. V was shortened by 10 bases and J by 4 bases, with 23 bases between the two germline ends. This CDR3 region has 16 residues. The CDR3 sequence is CATERGSGGAYNEQFF. The CDR3 DNA sequence: TGTGCCACCGAAAGGGGTAGCGGAGGGGCGTACAATGAGCAGTTCTTC.

The chain is built from TRBV13 and TRBJ2-1, with a possible D match to TRBD2 (6 bases). The length of the CDR3 is 14 residues. Germline V gene lookup returns CDR1 PRHDT and CDR2 FYEKMQ (reference sequence). The germline V and J ends were trimmed by 2 bases and 7 bases, with 12 bases remaining between them. For the CDR3, the DNA is TGTGCCAGCAGCTTAATCGGGGGATATAATGAGCAGTTCTTC. It encodes CASSLIGGYNEQFF.

This chain uses TRBV19 with TRBJ1-1; D uncertain. The V end was cut by 3 bases, the J end by 4 bases, with 18 bases between. The CDR3 is 16 amino acids. Germline CDR1 is LNHDA and CDR2 is SQIVND (reference sequence). The chain's CDR3 is CASSMASVQAGTEAFF. CDR3 nucleotides: TGTGCCAGTAGTATGGCGTCAGTTCAGGCGGGCACTGAAGCTTTCTTT.

J is TRBJ2-5 and V is TRBV2; either TRBD1 or TRBD2 may fit D (5 bases each). V dropped 4 bases and J dropped 5 bases, with 11 bases sitting between them. The CDR3 is 13 residues long. The germline gives CDR1 SNHLY, CDR2 FYNNEI. The DNA for the CDR3 is TGTGCCAGCAGTGGAGGGACGCGGGAGACCCAGTACTTC. Amino acid sequence: CASSGGTRETQYF.

The rearrangement joins TRBV5-4 to TRBJ2-1, with D possibly matching TRBD1 (6 bases). V was trimmed by 0 bases and J by 7 bases, leaving 11 bases between them. The CDR3 has 14 residues. Per germline, CDR1 SGHNT and CDR2 YYREEE (reference sequence). CDR3 protein: CASSLARGENEQFF. The CDR3 bases are TGTGCCAGCAGCTTGGCCAGGGGCGAAAATGAGCAGTTCTTC. Supplemented by reference TRBV5-4 and TRBJ2-1, the full variable domain reads ETGVTQSPTHLIKTRGQQVTLRCSSQSGHNTVSWYQQALGQGPQFIFQYYREEENGRGNFPPRFSGLQFPNYSSELNVNALELDDSALYLCASSLARGENEQFFGPGTRLTVL.

This clone was seen just once. The V call is TRBV29-1, the J call TRBJ1-1; D remains ambiguous. Trimming pared 1 base from V and 4 bases from J, leaving 10 bases between. This CDR3 comprises 13 residues. Germline V CDR1 and CDR2: SQVTM, ANQGSEA. For the CDR3, the DNA is TGCAGCGTTGAAGGTCCGGGAGGCACTGAAGCTTTCTTT. As protein: CSVEGPGGTEAFF.

The chain links TRBV10-2 to TRBJ1-5, with D maybe TRBD1 (5 bases). The length of the CDR3 is 14 residues. CDR1 is WSHSY and CDR2 is SAAADI in the germline V gene. V was clipped by 0 bases and J by 5 bases, with 8 bases between them. CDR3 region: CASSESGGDQPQHF. CDR3 DNA sequence: TGCGCCAGCAGTGAGTCCGGGGGAGATCAGCCCCAGCATTTT.

Only one count was recorded for this clone. The chain uses TRBV28 and TRBJ2-7; TRBD2 agrees at 11 bases. The CDR3 has 15 amino acids. Per germline, CDR1 MDHEN and CDR2 SYDVKM. J was trimmed by 6 bases and V by 8 bases; bases with no gene match: 12. The CDR3 DNA reads as TGTGCCAGCGGAGAGGGGGGACTAGCGGTCCGCGAGCAGTACTTC. Its translation: CASGEGGLAVREQYF.

The rearrangement links TRBV11-2 to TRBJ1-1, with a weak D call TRBD1 (6 bases). From germline, CDR1 is SGHAT and CDR2 FQNNGV. The CDR3 is 15 amino acids. Trimming removed 2 bases at V and 4 bases at J, with 14 bases between. The CDR3 reads CASSLRSGGLTEAFF. CDR3 coding DNA: TGTGCCAGCAGCTTACGTTCCGGGGGCCTCACTGAAGCTTTCTTT.

This clone occurred once. The J gene is TRBJ2-7, the V gene TRBV19; D possibly matches TRBD1 or TRBD2 (5 bases each). Trimming removed 4 bases from V and 6 bases from J, with 22 bases in between. This CDR3 is built from 16 residues. Germline V gene data show CDR1 as LNHDA and CDR2 as SQIVND (reference sequence). In nucleotides, the CDR3 is TGTGCCAGTAGTACGAGGGACGGGTGGGGAAGGTCCGAGCAGTACTTC. This encodes CASSTRDGWGRSEQYF.